A selection of T cell receptor beta chains follows, all from one sample in a study of T cells in Graves' hyperthyroidism and ophthalmopathy. TCRdb used MiXCR to reprocess the multiplex PCR reads, holding one entry per CDR3 protein. Here the sample spans 500,000 to 750,000 distinct CDR3 sequences, about 43% being singletons. The sample taken for sequencing was peripheral blood or thyroid tissue (not recorded which). Every receptor here comes from a woman between 18 and 30 years old with Graves' hyperthyroidism. CDR3s include the opening cysteine and the closing phenylalanine or tryptophan.

V	J	CDR3
TRBV4-1	TRBJ2-2	CASSIGTGNAGELFF
TRBV3-1	TRBJ1-2	CASSQTGTEVSGYTF
TRBV27	TRBJ2-7	CASSLTRLADEQYF
TRBV24-1	TRBJ1-5	CATSDLIFKTVNQPQHF
TRBV24-1	TRBJ1-5	CATSTKGQEDQPQHF
TRBV7-2	TRBJ1-1	CASSITGRGTEAFF
TRBV12-3/TRBV12-4	TRBJ1-5	CASSFKGQPQHF
TRBV9	NA	CASSARTSGISNEQFF
TRBV10-3	TRBJ1-2	CAISDRQGSYGYTF
TRBV4-2	NA	CASSQDDPTDEQFF
TRBV11-2	TRBJ2-7	CAGSQEADYYGEQYF
TRBV7-2	TRBJ2-1	CASNNNEQLF
TRBV19	TRBJ2-7	CASSTENYEQYF
TRBV20-1	TRBJ2-7	CSAGPGGRYF
TRBV25-1	TRBJ1-5	CASTEYGTCNQPQHF
TRBV7-9	TRBJ1-5	CASSKTGSQGQPQHF
TRBV29-1	TRBJ2-7	CSVAVGAGAYEQYF
TRBV27	TRBJ2-7	CASSLVGVSEQYF
TRBV6-5	TRBJ1-1	CASSLQGGSTEAFF
TRBV2	TRBJ1-1	CASSGGLRAFF
TRBV20-1	TRBJ1-1	CSARGPSGTGFLAFF
TRBV7-2	TRBJ2-7	CASSFAGSGSYEQYF
TRBV7-2	TRBJ2-3	CASRLASDTQYF
TRBV6-4	TRBJ2-3	CASGTGGADTQYF
TRBV2	TRBJ2-7	CAGYDREYEQYF
TRBV20-1	TRBJ2-7	CSASVTGHTYEQYF
TRBV19	TRBJ1-5	CASSLGPHRLSGNQPQHF
TRBV4-2	TRBJ2-7	CASSHSEGSKYF
TRBV12-3/TRBV12-4	TRBJ1-2	CASSHTGTGGDGYTF
TRBV5-6	TRBJ1-3	CASSGDFAEYGNTIYF
TRBV10-3	TRBJ2-1	CATRTSGRADYNEQFF
TRBV20-1	TRBJ1-1	CSASGRASQNTEAFF
TRBV13	TRBJ1-3	CASSLIGGQGRNTIYF
TRBV14	TRBJ1-2	CASSKRDWADYGYTF
TRBV4-1	TRBJ2-7	CASSQELDYEQYF
TRBV7-8	TRBJ2-7	CASSMDRSYEQYF
TRBV15	TRBJ1-4	CATRVSTNEKLFF
TRBV7-9	TRBJ2-7	CASSLAKGPYEQYF
TRBV7-8	TRBJ2-7	CASSRFSGNSYEQYF
TRBV6-5	TRBJ2-7	CASSPRDREFHEQYF
TRBV29-1	TRBJ1-2	CSVSEGNGYTF
TRBV2	TRBJ1-4	CASGQEDAEKLFF
TRBV20-1	TRBJ2-7	CSARGGPTTAYEQYF
TRBV20-1	NA	CSATRTSTDTQYF
TRBV11-1	TRBJ2-2	CASSFPRERDTGELFF
TRBV20-1	TRBJ1-3	CSARSPGQENTIYF
TRBV19	TRBJ2-7	CASSISQGNGEQYF
TRBV2	TRBJ2-2	CASSEIGPNPSGSFRTGELFF
TRBV12-3/TRBV12-4	TRBJ2-7	CASSPGQRDEQYF
TRBV7-6	TRBJ1-1	CASSLEGGAGTEAFF
TRBV24-1	TRBJ1-4	CATSDLSSSRDEKLFF
TRBV3-1	TRBJ1-2	CASRETGDPGYTF